Below, 27 T cell receptor beta chains from the same sample are listed, as sequenced in a study of cytomegalovirus exposure and HLA in healthy donors. The PCR contained 60 Vbeta and 13 Jbeta primers. Only in-frame clones appear in the TCRdb table, and some are missing; sequencing was by immunoSEQ multiplex PCR. The repertoire includes 200,000 or so clones, roughly 84% of them detected once, and about 2.4% sits in the top ten. Sequencing was performed on PBMCs. These receptors were obtained from a woman aged 45-59 years in good health and CMV-seropositive.

The chain is built from TRBV5-5 and TRBJ2-3, with D perhaps TRBD1 (6 bases). Per the germline V gene, CDR1 is SGHKS and CDR2 is YYEKEE (reference sequence). The CDR3 loop spans 14 amino acids. With 2 bases removed from V and 5 bases from J, the gap between germline ends came to 12 bases. The CDR3 region has the DNA TGTGCCAGCAGCTTCCAGGGGCCCCGAGATACGCAGTATTTT. Protein sequence: CASSFQGPRDTQYF.

This rearrangement joins TRBV15 to TRBJ2-5; tentative D call: TRBD1 (6 bases). The CDR3 spans 15 residues. Between the trimmed V and J ends, which lost 3 bases and 1 base, there was a span of 12 bases. From germline, CDR1 is LNHNV and CDR2 YYDKDF (reference sequence). The CDR3 sequence: CATSRRQDPQETQYF. The CDR3 DNA is TGTGCCACCAGCAGGAGACAGGATCCCCAAGAGACCCAGTACTTC.

The gene calls are TRBV19 and TRBJ2-6; D might be TRBD2 (5 bases). In germline, CDR1 is LNHDA, CDR2 SQIVND (reference sequence). With 7 bases removed from V and 4 bases from J, the gap between germline ends came to 11 bases. The length of the CDR3 is 14 residues. CDR3 sequence: CASTPSGGANVLTF. In DNA, the CDR3 is TGTGCCAGTACCCCATCGGGGGGGGCCAACGTCCTGACTTTC.

The J gene is TRBJ2-5, the V gene TRBV15, with D tentatively TRBD1 (8 bases). Germline CDR1 and CDR2: LNHNV and YYDKDF (reference sequence). This CDR3 is built from 16 residues. The V and J ends lost 0 bases and 5 bases respectively, with 16 bases between them. The CDR3 DNA reads as TGTGCCACCAGCAGAGATAACGGACAGGGAGGGGAGACCCAGTACTTC. As protein: CATSRDNGQGGETQYF.

This chain uses TRBV19 with TRBJ2-1, with D perhaps matching TRBD1 (7 bases). This CDR3 comprises 15 residues. CDR1 is LNHDA, CDR2 SQIVND, per germline (reference sequence). Trimming left V 5 bases short and J 5 bases short, with 16 bases between. The CDR3 spells CASSPTSRGNNEQFF. The CDR3 DNA is TGTGCCAGTAGTCCTACTAGCAGGGGGAACAATGAGCAGTTCTTC.

The rearrangement links TRBV25-1 to TRBJ1-4, with 10 bases lining up with TRBD1. The CDR3 sequence is 15 residues long. The V and J ends lost 2 bases and 7 bases, in that order; junction bases with no gene match: 4. The germline CDR1 and CDR2 sequences are MGHDK and SYGVNS. The CDR3 loop is CASSEPGQGSEKLFF. Here the CDR3 DNA reads TGTGCCAGCAGTGAACCGGGACAGGGGAGTGAAAAACTGTTTTTT.

In nucleotides, the CDR3 is TGTGCCAGCAGCTTCTCAGTGGATTCCGGGTATGGCTACACCTTC. The encoded protein is CASSFSVDSGYGYTF. This chain joins TRBV11-1 and TRBJ1-2; D not certain. Germline CDR1 SGHAT, CDR2 FQDESV (reference sequence). The V and J ends lost 3 bases and 5 bases respectively, with 16 bases between them. CDR3 length equals 15 residues.

V usage is TRBV5-1 and J usage is TRBJ2-7; D might be TRBD2 (6 bases). V was pared by 7 bases and J by 0 bases, with 11 bases between. Per the germline V gene, CDR1 is SGHRS and CDR2 is YFSETQ. This CDR3 contains 13 residues. DNA for the CDR3: TGCGCCAGCGGGGACGGGAGCTCCTACGAGCAGTACTTC. It is translated as CASGDGSSYEQYF.

To note about this clone: A junction end diverges from the germline sequence, so it may reflect a read error. The chain carries TRBV7-9 and TRBJ2-5; tentative D call: TRBD1 (6 bases). Looked up from germline, CDR1 is SEHNR and CDR2 is FQNEAQ (reference sequence). The length of the CDR3 is 16 residues. The CDR3 loop reads CSSSPPGSVRGETQYF. CDR3 nucleotides: TGTTCCAGCAGCCCACCGGGCTCGGTCAGGGGAGAGACCCAGTACTTC.

The chain has TRBV11-2 and TRBJ2-7; TRBD2 matches 15 bases. The CDR3 loop spans 18 amino acids. From germline, CDR1 is SGHAT and CDR2 FQNNGV. V lost 5 bases and J lost 2; bases outside the gene matches: 10. CDR3 bases: TGTGCCAGCAGCCAGGGACTAGCGGGGGGCCACGGAGCCTACGAGCAGTACTTC. Protein product: CASSQGLAGGHGAYEQYF.

This clone turned up a few times. The chain combines TRBV2 with TRBJ1-1; no definite D call. Germline CDR1 SNHLY, CDR2 FYNNEI. V dropped 4 bases and J dropped 6 bases, with 9 bases sitting between them. This CDR3 spans 12 amino acids. The CDR3 DNA reads TGTGCCAGCAGTGTCGGGGTGGCTGAAGCTTTCTTT. Translating it yields CASSVGVAEAFF.

This clone was counted only a few times. The chain employs TRBV19 and TRBJ2-6; unclear D gene. This CDR3 comprises 17 residues. V was cut by 5 bases and J by 0 bases, with 14 bases left in between. Germline CDR1 LNHDA, CDR2 SQIVND (reference sequence). CDR3 protein: CASSATSPPSGANVLTF. The CDR3 coding sequence is TGTGCCAGTAGTGCGACATCCCCCCCCTCTGGGGCCAACGTCCTGACTTTC.

Details on this clone: One end of the junction does not line up with germline, which may come from a read error. This sequence joins TRBV7-7 and TRBJ2-3; the D is unclear. The germline CDR1 and CDR2 sequences are SSHAT and FNYEAQ (reference sequence). The CDR3 has 14 amino acids. The CDR3 sequence: CASSLGRPPDTQYF. DNA of the CDR3: TGTGCTAGCAGCTTAGGCAGGCCCCCAGATACGCAGTATTTT.

The chain links TRBV29-1 to TRBJ2-5; tentative D call: TRBD2 (7 bases). The length of the CDR3 is 13 residues. CDR1 is SQVTM, CDR2 ANQGSEA, per germline. V lost 4 bases, J lost 7 bases, and 16 bases lay in between. The CDR3 DNA is TGCAGCGTTGGGGCGGGGGCGCGCGTGACCCAGTACTTC. Translated, it gives CSVGAGARVTQYF.

The CDR3, as DNA: TGTGCCAGCAGTGAGATCATGCGACAGGGTGGCTACACCTTC. Translation gives CASSEIMRQGGYTF. The chain combines TRBV6-1 with TRBJ1-2; 7 bases are a match to TRBD1. V was clipped by 3 bases and J by 7 bases; unmatched bases: 8. Looked up from germline, CDR1 is MNHNS and CDR2 is SASEGT. This CDR3 spans 14 amino acids.

The gene calls are TRBV5-1 and TRBJ2-1; the D gene is possibly TRBD1 (6 bases). The CDR3 contains 15 residues. V was pared by 3 bases and J by 0 bases, with 10 bases between. Germline values: CDR1 SGHRS, CDR2 YFSETQ. The CDR3 DNA sequence: TGCGCCAGCAGCTGGACAGAGAGCTCCTACAATGAGCAGTTCTTC. Protein sequence: CASSWTESSYNEQFF.

The chain has TRBV2 and TRBJ2-7, with D perhaps matching TRBD1 (5 bases). The V end was cut by 1 base, the J end by 4 bases, with 5 bases between. The CDR3 is made up of 12 amino acids. CDR1 is SNHLY and CDR2 is FYNNEI in the germline V gene. CDR3 in DNA: TGTGCCAGCAGTGAAGACAGGTACGAGCAGTACTTC. It is translated as CASSEDRYEQYF.

The V gene is TRBV2, the J gene TRBJ1-1; D ambiguous. V was pared by 10 bases and J by 1 base, with 7 bases between. There are 11 residues in the CDR3. Per the germline V gene, CDR1 is SNHLY and CDR2 is FYNNEI. CDR3 amino acids: CATGRNTEAFF. The CDR3 DNA reads as TGTGCCACGGGGAGGAACACTGAAGCTTTCTTT.

The J gene is TRBJ2-5, the V gene TRBV7-9; D is possibly TRBD1 (5 bases). The CDR3 length is 12 residues. CDR1 and CDR2 (germline): SEHNR, FQNEAQ (reference sequence). Trimming pared 5 bases from V and 4 bases from J, leaving 8 bases between. This CDR3 is CASSHQGETQYF. Here the CDR3 DNA reads TGTGCCAGCAGCCACCAGGGAGAGACCCAGTACTTC.

V and J are TRBV27 and TRBJ1-1; D uncertain. CDR3 size: 15 residues. The germline CDR1 and CDR2 sequences are MNHEY and SMNVEV (reference sequence). Trimming removed 2 bases at V and 1 base at J, with 11 bases between. CDR3 in amino acids: CASSLIRSQNTEAFF. The CDR3 bases are TGTGCCAGCAGTTTAATCAGGTCCCAGAACACTGAAGCTTTCTTT.

This rearrangement joins TRBV27 to TRBJ2-1; 11 bases align to TRBD2. The trim removed 9 bases at V and 2 bases at J, leaving 9 bases unmatched. The CDR3 covers 16 residues. The germline CDR1 and CDR2 sequences are MNHEY and SMNVEV (reference sequence). The chain's CDR3 is CASKISGGGTYNEQFF. The CDR3 nucleotides read TGTGCCAGTAAAATTAGCGGGGGGGGAACCTACAATGAGCAGTTCTTC.

The V call is TRBV4-1, the J call TRBJ2-3; D gene unclear. Germline V gives CDR1 MGHRA, CDR2 YSYEKL. V was cut by 2 bases and J by 1 base, with 10 bases left in between. CDR3 size: 15 residues. In DNA form, the CDR3 reads TGCGCCAGCAGCCAAATTGGCCATGGCACAGATACGCAGTATTTT. Encoded protein: CASSQIGHGTDTQYF.

On this clone: The junction does not match germline at one end; this may be a read error. V and J are TRBV19 and TRBJ1-5; possibly TRBD1 for D (6 bases). Germline values: CDR1 LNHDA, CDR2 SQIVND (reference sequence). The CDR3 consists of 14 residues. The CDR3 DNA follows: TGTGCCAGTAGCGAGGGGGGGAGGTATCAGTCCCAGCATTTT. It encodes CASSEGGRYQSQHF. Based on the CDR3 plus reference TRBV19 and TRBJ1-5, the full variable domain is DGGITQSPKYLFRKEGQNVTLSCEQNLNHDAMYWYRQDPGQGLRLIYYSQIVNDFQKGDIAEGYSVSREKKESFPLTVTSAQKNPTAFYLCASSEGGRYQSQHFGDGTRLSIL.

The chain employs TRBV9 and TRBJ2-3; 10 bases align to TRBD2. CDR3 length equals 17 residues. The ends lost 0 bases at V and 1 base at J; junction bases unmatched: 5. Germline-derived CDR1 and CDR2 are SGDLS and YYNGEE. The CDR3 DNA sequence: TGTGCCAGCAGCGTAGTTTCGCTAGCGGGGGGCACAGATACGCAGTATTTT. This codes for CASSVVSLAGGTDTQYF. Looking up the rest from reference TRBV9 and TRBJ2-3 gives the full variable domain: DSGVTQTPKHLITATGQRVTLRCSPRSGDLSVYWYQQSLDQGLQFLIQYYNGEERAKGNILERFSAQQFPDLHSELNLSSLELGDSALYFCASSVVSLAGGTDTQYFGPGTRLTVL.

The chain uses TRBV2 and TRBJ1-1, with D perhaps matching TRBD1 (6 bases). Germline V gene sequence: CDR1 SNHLY, CDR2 FYNNEI. V was clipped by 6 bases and J by 0 bases, with 14 bases between them. The CDR3 runs 15 residues. The CDR3 here is CASSPRTAMNTEAFF. The CDR3 DNA reads TGTGCCAGCAGCCCCAGGACAGCCATGAACACTGAAGCTTTCTTT.

This clone was found once. CDR3 sequence: CASSLMGQGTDTQYF. CDR3 coding DNA: TGTGCCAGCAGCTTAATGGGACAGGGAACAGATACGCAGTATTTT. The chain combines TRBV11-1 with TRBJ2-3, with 9 nucleotides matching TRBD1. The CDR3 length is 15 residues. From germline, CDR1 is SGHAT and CDR2 FQDESV (reference sequence). V dropped 2 bases and J dropped 3; count of bases not matched to a gene: 3.

The rearrangement uses TRBV6-1 and TRBJ1-6, with D maybe TRBD1 (5 bases). The germline CDR1 and CDR2 sequences are MNHNS and SASEGT. The germline V and J ends were trimmed by 10 bases and 9 bases, with 13 bases remaining between them. This CDR3 contains 12 residues. As DNA, the CDR3 is TGTGCCATCCAGGGCCAGAGTTCACCCCTCCACTTT. The encoded protein is CAIQGQSSPLHF.